This T cell receptor (beta chain) was recovered during a study of blood T cell repertoires in COVID-19. At the level of the study: PBMCs, B-cell-depleted T cells, or T cells provided the cDNA or gDNA that made up the material.

Original data processing: It was from reference gene primer amplification that nucleated cell counts were estimated. The data were produced by immunoSEQ multiplex PCR, yet TCRdb's version contains in-frame clones alone and is incomplete. V, J and clone size are taken as reported in that table, and D and trimming were inferred from the DNA itself. The sample includes about 160,000 clones, over 75% seen only once; the top ten take approximately 5.4%. Two consecutive negative NP/OP PCR tests, clearance, or resolved symptoms defined Cohort 3 recovery. The V gene lost 2 bases and the J gene lost 5 bases, with 9 bases spanning the gap. The germline CDR1 and CDR2 sequences are WNHNN and SYGVQD (reference sequence). The CDR3 contains 13 residues.

Sequencing was performed on PBMCs or T cells enriched from blood (not recorded which). This clonotype originated in a middle-aged man who had recovered from COVID-19. The chain combines TRBV10-1 with TRBJ1-2; D is perhaps TRBD1 (5 bases). The CDR3 DNA follows: TGCGCCAGCAGTGAGCGCAGGGATTATGGCTACACCTTC. Translating gives CASSERRDYGYTF.